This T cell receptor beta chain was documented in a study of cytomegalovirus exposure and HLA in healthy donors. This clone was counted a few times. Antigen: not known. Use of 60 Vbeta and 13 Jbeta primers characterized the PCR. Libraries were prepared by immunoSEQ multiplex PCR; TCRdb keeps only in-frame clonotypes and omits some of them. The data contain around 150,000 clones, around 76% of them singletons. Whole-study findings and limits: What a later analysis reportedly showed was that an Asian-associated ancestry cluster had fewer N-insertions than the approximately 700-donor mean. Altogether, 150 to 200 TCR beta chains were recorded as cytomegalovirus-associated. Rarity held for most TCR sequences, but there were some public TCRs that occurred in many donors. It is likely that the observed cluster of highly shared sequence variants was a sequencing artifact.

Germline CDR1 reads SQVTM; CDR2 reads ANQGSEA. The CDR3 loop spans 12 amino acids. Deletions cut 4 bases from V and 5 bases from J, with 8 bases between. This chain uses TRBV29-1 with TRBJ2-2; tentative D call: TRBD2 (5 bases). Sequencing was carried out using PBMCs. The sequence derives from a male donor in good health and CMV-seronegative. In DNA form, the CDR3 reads TGCAGCGTTGTTCGGGGAACCGGGGAGCTGTTTTTT. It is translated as CSVVRGTGELFF.